The clone carrying this T cell receptor beta chain occurred many times. Its antigen is not known. This sample was taken from a study of liver allograft versus peripheral blood T cells. Overall study: Comparisons were made between T cell receptor repertoires found in transplanted livers and those circulating in recipients' peripheral blood.

Via MiXCR, TCRdb re-called the reads, giving one row per CDR3 protein. The table shows fewer than 15,000 distinct CDR3 sequences, with around 18% occurring only once. Study conclusions and caveats: As reported, T cell receptor repertoires inside liver allografts differed from those present in peripheral blood.

This CDR3 comprises 15 residues. Germline V lookup: CDR1 KGHSH, CDR2 LQKENI. With V trimmed by 5 bases and J by 4 bases, 6 bases remained unmatched. The clonotype was recovered from a human patient who had a liver transplant. The T cells may come from the graft donor. The chain uses TRBV18 and TRBJ1-5, with 9 bases that match TRBD1. CDR3 in amino acids: CASSLTGTGNQPQHF. CDR3 coding DNA: TGTGCCAGCTCATTGACCGGGACAGGGAATCAGCCCCAGCATTTT.